This paragraph covers one TCR beta chain sequence. Its antigen is unidentified. Germline lookup yields CDR1 LGHNA and CDR2 YSLEER. The CDR3 spans 19 residues. V lost 0 bases to trimming and J lost 2 bases; unmatched junction nucleotides: 9. This entry is derived from a study of beta chain features in type 1 diabetes. The authors reverse transcribed all of the isolated RNA, so sequencing captured expressed TCRB transcripts. For naive, central memory and regulatory T cell samples, reads averaged approximately 3.9 million. The protocol was immunoSEQ multiplex PCR, while the TCRdb copy is restricted to in-frame clones and leaves out a portion. The data show fewer than 250,000 clones, roughly 15% seen once. Findings of the study overall: At VDJ recombination sites, type 1 diabetes patients had fewer insertions and more deleted nucleotides. Within each of all four CD4+ subsets, Type 1 diabetes patients had TCRB CDR3s that were moderately but significantly shorter.

Sequencing was done on a sample of naive CD4+ T cells from blood. The chain uses TRBV4-3 and TRBJ2-3, with 12 bases aligning to TRBD2. The sequence came from a woman between 40 and 55 years old in good health. The CDR3 is CASSQDLASGGVNTDTQYF. DNA of the CDR3: TGCGCCAGCAGCCAAGATTTGGCTAGCGGGGGGGTGAACACAGATACGCAGTATTTT.